Presented here are 17 T cell receptor beta chains from one specimen sequenced in a study of OX40 agonist ivuxolimab in advanced cancers. Profiling relied on immunoSEQ multiplex PCR, and the TCRdb table lists in-frame clones only, not all of them. Of about 19,000 clones in the sample, around four fifths were seen once. The specimen was CD4+ or CD8+ T cells sorted from blood, collected in a trial of the OX40 agonist ivuxolimab. All receptors derive from an adult with an advanced solid tumor such as melanoma, head and neck, liver or kidney cancer.

This CDR3 is CASSSGPNYEQYF. The CDR3 nucleotides are TGTGCCAGCAGCTCGGGACCTAACTACGAGCAGTACTTC. The chain joins TRBV7-9 to TRBJ2-7; the D gene could be TRBD1 or TRBD2 (5 bases each). Germline V CDR1 and CDR2: SEHNR, FQNEAQ (reference sequence). V lost 4 bases, J lost 3 bases, and 10 bases lay in between. CDR3 length: 13 amino acids.

This chain connects TRBV7-7 to TRBJ1-1; 7 bases map to TRBD1. The CDR3 is 14 residues long. Trimming took 5 bases from V and 0 from J; bases not matched to a gene: 3. The germline V gene encodes CDR1 SSHAT and CDR2 FNYEAQ (reference sequence). The chain's CDR3 is CASSKGQMNTEAFF. The CDR3 region has the DNA TGTGCCAGCAGCAAGGGACAGATGAACACTGAAGCTTTCTTT. The full variable domain, with the rest looked up from reference TRBV7-7 and TRBJ1-1, is GAGVSQSPRYKVTKRGQDVTLRCDPISSHATLYWYQQALGQGPEFLTYFNYEAQPDKSGLPSDRFSAERPEGSISTLTIQRTEQRDSAMYRCASSKGQMNTEAFFGQGTRLTVV.

J is TRBJ1-1 and V is TRBV27; no clear D gene. Germline CDR1 is MNHEY and CDR2 is SMNVEV (reference sequence). The CDR3 totals 11 residues. Between the trimmed V and J ends, which lost 7 bases and 4 bases, there was a span of 7 bases. The CDR3 DNA reads TGTGCCAGCAAACACGGCACTGAAGCTTTCTTT. The encoded protein is CASKHGTEAFF.

This chain links TRBV10-3 with TRBJ2-7, with D tentatively TRBD1 (5 bases). Germline CDR1 is ENHRY and CDR2 is SYGVKD. V dropped 8 bases and J dropped 3 bases, with 14 bases sitting between them. The CDR3 extends over 13 amino acids. CDR3 region: CAIGASLDYEQYF. The DNA of the CDR3 is TGTGCCATCGGGGCGTCCCTCGACTACGAGCAGTACTTC.

The chain employs TRBV7-7 and TRBJ2-1; 13 nucleotides agree with TRBD2. The CDR3 has 15 residues. Germline V gene sequence: CDR1 SSHAT, CDR2 FNYEAQ (reference sequence). With V trimmed by 5 bases and J by 8 bases, 6 bases remained unmatched. The CDR3 loop is CASSQTSGRADEQFF. Here the CDR3 DNA reads TGTGCCAGCAGCCAAACTAGCGGGAGGGCCGATGAGCAGTTCTTC.

The chain joins TRBV9 to TRBJ1-1; D uncertain. V lost 0 bases and J 4 bases, leaving 7 bases between the germline ends. The CDR3 spans 13 residues. Germline CDR1 and CDR2: SGDLS and YYNGEE. CDR3 DNA: TGTGCCAGCAGCGTAGGAGGCCGCACTGAAGCTTTCTTT. Translated, it gives CASSVGGRTEAFF.

V and J are TRBV27 and TRBJ2-5; D unresolved. CDR1 is MNHEY and CDR2 is SMNVEV in the germline V gene (reference sequence). Trimming removed 2 bases at V and 5 bases at J, with 9 bases between. The CDR3 contains 13 residues. CDR3 amino acids: CASSLVSWETQYF. The DNA of the CDR3 is TGTGCCAGCAGTTTAGTAAGTTGGGAGACCCAGTACTTC.

The gene calls are TRBV15 and TRBJ1-1; TRBD1 aligns across 7 bases. This CDR3 is 14 amino acids long. V was pared by 3 bases and J by 4 bases, with 5 bases of the junction left unmatched. The V gene's germline CDR1 is LNHNV and CDR2 YYDKDF (reference sequence). The chain's CDR3 is CATSSYRGPTEAFF. The DNA of the CDR3 is TGTGCCACCAGCAGTTACAGGGGCCCCACTGAAGCTTTCTTT.

The rearrangement uses TRBV6-1 and TRBJ1-4; TRBD1 might be the D (5 bases). The CDR3 loop spans 16 amino acids. Trimming took off 0 bases at V and 5 bases at J, with 13 bases between the two ends. Germline lookup yields CDR1 MNHNS and CDR2 SASEGT. For the CDR3, the DNA is TGTGCCAGCAGTGAAGCACCCCGGGGGGGAAATGAAAAACTGTTTTTT. Translation: CASSEAPRGGNEKLFF.

Here the CDR3 reads CATRIAAEGYNEQFF. CDR3 DNA sequence: TGTGCCACTAGAATTGCGGCGGAGGGGTACAATGAGCAGTTCTTC. V is TRBV15 and J is TRBJ2-1, with D maybe TRBD2 (6 bases). The V gene lost 9 bases and the J gene lost 4 bases, with 19 bases spanning the gap. Germline V gene data show CDR1 as LNHNV and CDR2 as YYDKDF (reference sequence). CDR3 length: 15 residues.

In this sample, this clone turned up once. This rearrangement joins TRBV4-1 to TRBJ2-7; 10 nucleotides agree with TRBD1. The length of the CDR3 is 16 residues. V dropped 6 bases and J dropped 4; count of bases not matched to a gene: 12. Germline-derived CDR1 and CDR2 are MGHRA and YSYEKL. The CDR3 bases are TGCGCCAGCAGTCAACTTGGACAGGGGGGAACATACGAGCAGTACTTC. Encoded protein: CASSQLGQGGTYEQYF.

The rearrangement links TRBV13 to TRBJ2-3, with D possibly matching TRBD2 (6 bases). Trimming stripped 5 bases from V and 3 bases from J, with 15 bases between. The CDR3 runs to 15 residues. CDR1 and CDR2 from the germline V gene are PRHDT and FYEKMQ (reference sequence). The CDR3 DNA is TGTGCCAGCAGCCCTGGTGGGGCGGGGACAGATACGCAGTATTTT. This sequence encodes CASSPGGAGTDTQYF.

The V and J genes are TRBV6-6 and TRBJ1-2; D gene unclear. Germline V gene lookup returns CDR1 MNHNY and CDR2 SVGAGI (reference sequence). This CDR3 comprises 15 residues. V dropped 0 bases and J dropped 3 bases, with 11 bases sitting between them. CDR3: CASSYSEGGYYGYTF. The DNA of the CDR3 is TGTGCCAGCAGTTACTCAGAGGGCGGATACTATGGCTACACCTTC.

The CDR3 is CASSYTSAGELFF. CDR3 in DNA: TGTGCCAGCAGCTACACTTCGGCCGGGGAGCTGTTTTTT. V and J are TRBV11-3 and TRBJ2-2, with D unresolved. The V end lost 4 bases, the J end lost 6 bases, and 9 bases lay between the germline ends. CDR1 SGHNT and CDR2 YENEEA come from the germline V gene. The CDR3 totals 13 residues.

This sequence joins TRBV13 and TRBJ1-1; 11 positions agree with TRBD1. The CDR3 consists of 17 residues. Per the germline V gene, CDR1 is PRHDT and CDR2 is FYEKMQ (reference sequence). V shed 5 bases, J shed 0 bases, and the junction held 8 bases outside the gene matches. The CDR3 nucleotides read TGTGCCAGCAGCGCCGTCCCGGGACAGGGGGTGAACACTGAAGCTTTCTTT. Translating it yields CASSAVPGQGVNTEAFF.

The genes are TRBV10-2 and TRBJ2-2; D is unresolved. The CDR3 runs to 12 residues. Per the germline V gene, CDR1 is WSHSY and CDR2 is SAAADI. V was pared by 2 bases and J by 7 bases, with 5 bases between. The CDR3 region is CASSEPFGELFF. As DNA, the CDR3 is TGCGCCAGCAGTGAGCCGTTCGGGGAGCTGTTTTTT.

This clone was picked up one time. The chain joins TRBV13 to TRBJ1-1; 7 nucleotides align to TRBD1. CDR3 length: 17 amino acids. V lost 5 bases, J lost 1 base, and 13 bases stayed unmatched. Germline CDR1 PRHDT, CDR2 FYEKMQ (reference sequence). The CDR3, as DNA: TGTGCCAGCAGCGCCGAGACAGGGTGGGGGGCGAACACTGAAGCTTTCTTT. Translated: CASSAETGWGANTEAFF. Full variable domain (remainder filled in from reference TRBV13 and TRBJ1-1): AAGVIQSPRHLIKEKRETATLKCYPIPRHDTVYWYQQGPGQDPQFLISFYEKMQSDKGSIPDRFSAQQFSDYHSELNMSSLELGDSALYFCASSAETGWGANTEAFFGQGTRLTVV.